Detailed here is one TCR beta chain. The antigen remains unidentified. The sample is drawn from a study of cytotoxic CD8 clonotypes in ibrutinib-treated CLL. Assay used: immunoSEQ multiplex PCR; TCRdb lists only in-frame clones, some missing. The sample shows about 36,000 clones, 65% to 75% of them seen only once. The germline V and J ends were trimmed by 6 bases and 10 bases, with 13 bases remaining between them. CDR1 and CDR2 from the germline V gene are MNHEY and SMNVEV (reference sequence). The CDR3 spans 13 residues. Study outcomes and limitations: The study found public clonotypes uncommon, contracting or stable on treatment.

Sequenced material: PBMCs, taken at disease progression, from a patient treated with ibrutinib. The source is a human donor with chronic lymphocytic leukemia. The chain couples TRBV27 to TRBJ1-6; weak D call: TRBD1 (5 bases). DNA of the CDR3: TGTGCCAGCAGGGGGACGACCCGATCACCCCTCCACTTT. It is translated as CASRGTTRSPLHF.